The T cell receptor (beta chain) under discussion was sequenced for a study of OX40 agonist ivuxolimab in advanced cancers. Whole-study results and caveats: Among the least clonally expanded were partial responders at 0.1-3.0 mg/kg.

Only a few counts were recorded for this clone. Antigen unknown. Sequenced by immunoSEQ multiplex PCR; TCRdb stores in-frame clones only, minus some. The sample records around 4,600 clones, about two thirds being singletons. This TCR was recovered from an adult with an advanced solid tumor such as melanoma, head and neck, liver or kidney cancer. The sample was CD4+ or CD8+ T cells sorted from blood, taken in a trial of the OX40 agonist ivuxolimab.

The CDR3 DNA follows: TGCGCCAGCAGCCGCTCATGGGGGGTCCCCTCCTACGAGCAGTACTTC. Protein: CASSRSWGVPSYEQYF. This sequence joins TRBV4-1 and TRBJ2-7; a weak D match, TRBD2 (6 bases). Deletions cut 4 bases from V and 0 bases from J, with 16 bases between. This CDR3 is built from 16 residues. In germline, CDR1 is MGHRA, CDR2 YSYEKL.